One sample yielded the 13 T cell receptor beta chains listed below, sequenced in a study of cytomegalovirus exposure and HLA in healthy donors. PCR used 60 Vbeta primers and 13 Jbeta primers. This table comes from immunoSEQ multiplex PCR, and its TCRdb copy is limited to in-frame clones, with some not included. The sample lists some 150,000 clones, nearly 80% occurring once. Specimen: PBMCs. The receptors were sampled from a man aged 35-49 years in good health and CMV-seropositive.

The chain is built from TRBV5-4 and TRBJ1-2; 7 bases match TRBD1. CDR3 length: 16 residues. The germline V gene has CDR1 SGHNT and CDR2 YYREEE (reference sequence). With V trimmed by 4 bases and J by 3 bases, 12 bases remained unmatched. The CDR3 DNA sequence: TGTGCCAGCAGCATACTATCCTTAGACAGGGACTATGGCTACACCTTC. Amino acid sequence: CASSILSLDRDYGYTF.

This clone came up a few times. J is TRBJ2-2 and V is TRBV6-6; D unclear. The germline gives CDR1 MNHNY, CDR2 SVGAGI (reference sequence). The CDR3 sequence is 11 residues long. The V gene lost 5 bases and the J gene lost 4 bases, with 2 bases spanning the gap. The CDR3 reads CASSRTGELFF. In nucleotides, the CDR3 is TGTGCCAGCAGTCGCACCGGGGAGCTGTTTTTT.

The chain carries TRBV9 and TRBJ2-1; 8 bases are a match to TRBD1. The CDR3 extends over 15 amino acids. V was clipped by 2 bases and J by 8 bases; unmatched bases: 9. Germline V lookup: CDR1 SGDLS, CDR2 YYNGEE. The CDR3 protein is CASSVSQGAMDEQFF. The CDR3 coding sequence is TGTGCCAGCAGCGTGTCCCAGGGGGCTATGGATGAGCAGTTCTTC.

This chain links TRBV6-5 with TRBJ2-3; 7 bases match TRBD1. This CDR3 has 14 residues. Germline V gene sequence: CDR1 MNHEY, CDR2 SVGAGI. After removal of 8 bases from V and 4 bases from J, the junction contained 9 bases not matched to a gene. CDR3 nucleotides: TGTGCCAGCCAGCAGGGGGTGTTAGCAGATACGCAGTATTTT. Amino acid sequence: CASQQGVLADTQYF.

For this clone: The junction differs from germline at one of its ends, possibly a read error. This chain connects TRBV7-9 to TRBJ2-3; 9 bases agree with TRBD1. Germline V gene sequence: CDR1 SEHNR, CDR2 FQNEAQ (reference sequence). The CDR3 length is 16 residues. The CDR3 nucleotides are TGTTCCAGCAGACCCACCCCGGGACAGGGTGCAGATACGCAGTATTTT. Its protein is CSSRPTPGQGADTQYF.

The V gene is TRBV2, the J gene TRBJ2-3; no clear D gene. The CDR3 runs to 14 residues. Germline values: CDR1 SNHLY, CDR2 FYNNEI. V was cut by 1 base and J by 0 bases, with 5 bases left in between. The CDR3 DNA follows: TGTGCCAGCAGTGAAGTCTACAGCACAGATACGCAGTATTTT. Encoded protein: CASSEVYSTDTQYF.

The rearrangement links TRBV19 to TRBJ2-7; TRBD1 matches at 9 bases. There are 14 residues in the CDR3. Losses at the gene ends were 1 base for V and 4 bases for J; bases not matched to a gene: 2. Germline CDR1 is LNHDA and CDR2 is SQIVND (reference sequence). This CDR3 reads CASSIGTGVYEQYF. For the CDR3, the DNA is TGTGCCAGTAGTATAGGGACAGGGGTATACGAGCAGTACTTC. The whole variable domain, filled in from reference TRBV19 and TRBJ2-7, reads DGGITQSPKYLFRKEGQNVTLSCEQNLNHDAMYWYRQDPGQGLRLIYYSQIVNDFQKGDIAEGYSVSREKKESFPLTVTSAQKNPTAFYLCASSIGTGVYEQYFGPGTRLTVT.

The chain has TRBV9 and TRBJ1-4, with a weak D call TRBD1 (6 bases). From germline, CDR1 is SGDLS and CDR2 YYNGEE. The V gene lost 2 bases and the J gene lost 5 bases, with 10 bases spanning the gap. There are 14 residues in the CDR3. The CDR3 region is CASSVRDNNEKLFF. In DNA form, the CDR3 reads TGTGCCAGCAGCGTCAGGGACAACAATGAAAAACTGTTTTTT.

The chain employs TRBV4-1 and TRBJ2-1; 10 bases agree with TRBD1. Trimming cost V 3 bases and J 1 base; bases outside gene matches: 3. The germline V gene encodes CDR1 MGHRA and CDR2 YSYEKL. The CDR3 runs to 16 residues. Here the CDR3 DNA reads TGCGCCAGCAGCCACGGGACAGGGGCGTCCTACAATGAGCAGTTCTTC. Translated: CASSHGTGASYNEQFF.

J is TRBJ2-5 and V is TRBV19, with D unresolved. The CDR3 has 14 amino acids. Germline loops: CDR1 LNHDA, CDR2 SQIVND (reference sequence). Trimming took off 4 bases at V and 9 bases at J, with 18 bases between the two ends. The CDR3 nucleotides are TGTGCCAGTAGTACAGAAGGAACAGCTGGTTCCCAGTACTTC. Its protein product is CASSTEGTAGSQYF.

This clone was picked up a small number of times. This chain links TRBV30 with TRBJ1-5; D perhaps matches TRBD1 (5 bases). This CDR3 is built from 14 residues. CDR1 and CDR2 from the germline V gene are GTSNPN and SVGIG (reference sequence). Trimming removed 0 bases at V and 7 bases at J, with 13 bases between. The CDR3 protein is CAWSVFRVGQPQHF. As DNA, the CDR3 is TGTGCCTGGAGTGTTTTCAGGGTAGGACAGCCCCAGCATTTT.

With respect to this clone: The sample holds other DNA sequences that translate to the same CDR3. The V call is TRBV5-1, the J call TRBJ1-2; 9 nucleotides agree with TRBD1. The germline V gene encodes CDR1 SGHRS and CDR2 YFSETQ. The junction had 3 bases not matched to a gene; V was cut back by 5 bases and J by 4 bases. The CDR3 runs to 13 residues. CDR3 in DNA: TGCGCCAGCAGTTCACAGGGGGCCTATGGCTACACCTTC. The encoded protein is CASSSQGAYGYTF.

The chain links TRBV15 to TRBJ2-3; 10 bases line up with TRBD1. This CDR3 spans 16 amino acids. With V trimmed by 1 base and J by 4 bases, 5 bases remained unmatched. CDR1 and CDR2 (germline): LNHNV, YYDKDF (reference sequence). In DNA form, the CDR3 reads TGTGCCACCAGCAGAGTGGGGGGACAGGGGTCAGATACGCAGTATTTT. This translates into CATSRVGGQGSDTQYF.